This is a list of T cell receptor beta chains from one sample in a study of cytomegalovirus exposure and HLA in healthy donors. Repertoires were generated with immunoSEQ multiplex PCR, while TCRdb's copy carries only in-frame clones and drops some. Of some 250,000 clones listed, 82% were seen once; the top ten hold roughly 5%. The sequencing input was PBMCs. The source of these receptors is a woman in her thirties or forties in good health and CMV-seropositive. CDR3s include the opening cysteine and the closing phenylalanine or tryptophan. A D gene is named only where the DNA matches it firmly. Clone size is shown for a subset of rows, as once, few, many or a class of expanded clone.

d_call | clone_size | j_call | v_call | cdr3_aa | cdr3_nt
TRBD1 | NA | TRBJ1-5 | TRBV10-3 | CAISDTQGANQPQHF | TGTGCCATCAGTGATACACAGGGGGCTAATCAGCCCCAGCATTTT
NA | NA | TRBJ2-7 | TRBV9 | CASSVAGSAYYEQYF | TGTGCCAGCAGCGTAGCAGGATCGGCCTACTACGAGCAGTACTTC
TRBD1 | NA | TRBJ1-2 | TRBV11-1 | CASSLSQGAGGYTF | TGTGCCAGCAGCTTATCGCAGGGGGCGGGCGGCTACACCTTC
NA | once | TRBJ1-2 | TRBV18 | CASSVSRTFYGYTF | TGTGCCAGCTCAGTATCCAGAACATTCTATGGCTACACCTTC
TRBD1 | NA | TRBJ1-1 | TRBV9 | CASSVAQGTEAFF | TGTGCCAGCAGCGTAGCACAGGGGACTGAAGCTTTCTTT
NA | NA | TRBJ1-1 | TRBV19 | CASSISQTVNTEAFF | TGTGCCAGTAGTATCTCTCAGACAGTGAACACTGAAGCTTTCTTT
NA | NA | TRBJ2-7 | TRBV7-2 | CASSTDISYEQYF | TGTGCCAGCAGTACGGACATCTCCTACGAGCAGTACTTC
TRBD1 | once | TRBJ1-2 | TRBV30 | CAWTSDRWDPQAYGYTF | TGTGCCTGGACCTCGGACAGGTGGGATCCGCAGGCCTATGGCTACACCTTC
NA | once | TRBJ2-1 | TRBV7-3 | CASSFDFTEQFF | TGTGCCAGCAGCTTTGACTTTACTGAGCAGTTCTTC
NA | few | TRBJ2-7 | TRBV2 | CASKMMSSYEQYF | TGTGCCAGCAAGATGATGAGCTCCTACGAGCAGTACTTC
TRBD2 | NA | TRBJ2-2 | TRBV9 | CASSVAGLAGAGPGELFF | TGTGCCAGCAGCGTAGCCGGACTAGCGGGGGCGGGGCCCGGGGAGCTGTTTTTT
NA | NA | TRBJ2-7 | TRBV7-9 | CASSSQTDRREQYF | TGTGCCAGCAGCTCCCAGACAGATCGACGGGAGCAGTACTTC
TRBD1 | NA | TRBJ2-7 | TRBV15 | CATSSPGQYEQYF | TGTGCCACCAGCAGCCCGGGACAGTACGAGCAGTACTTC
NA | NA | TRBJ1-2 | TRBV2 | CASSENPQGTKHGYTF | TGTGCCAGCAGTGAAAACCCCCAGGGGACTAAACATGGCTACACCTTC
TRBD1 | NA | TRBJ2-2 | TRBV5-1 | CASSLFSGQGAGELFF | TGCGCCAGCAGCTTGTTTTCTGGACAGGGGGCCGGGGAGCTGTTTTTT
NA | NA | TRBJ1-1 | TRBV7-9 | CASSSLTRGNTEAFF | TGTGCCAGCAGCTCGCTGACAAGGGGGAACACTGAAGCTTTCTTT
TRBD2 | NA | TRBJ2-7 | TRBV9 | CASSVSGSGVSSYEQYF | TGTGCCAGCAGCGTAAGTGGTAGCGGGGTTAGCTCCTACGAGCAGTACTTC
NA | NA | TRBJ2-4 | TRBV7-9 | CASSPQGIAKNIQYF | TGTGCCAGCAGCCCACAGGGTATAGCCAAAAACATTCAGTACTTC
NA | NA | TRBJ2-7 | TRBV19 | CASTAQGSYEQYF | TGTGCCAGTACCGCACAGGGCTCCTACGAGCAGTACTTC
NA | NA | TRBJ1-1 | TRBV9 | CASSADSTLNTEAFF | TGTGCCAGCAGCGCCGACAGCACCTTGAACACTGAAGCTTTCTTT
NA | NA | TRBJ2-7 | TRBV27 | CASSPPGTLRSYEQYF | TGTGCCAGCAGTCCACCTGGGACACTCAGATCCTACGAGCAGTACTTC
TRBD2 | NA | TRBJ2-5 | TRBV9 | CASSPRGSGVPETQYF | TGTGCCAGCAGCCCCCGAGGTAGCGGGGTACCAGAGACCCAGTACTTC
TRBD1 | NA | TRBJ2-7 | TRBV27 | CASSLGTGCF | TGTGCCAGCAGTTTAGGGACAGGGTGCTTC
TRBD2 | NA | TRBJ2-1 | TRBV4-3 | CASSLASGVSYNEQFF | TGCGCCAGCAGCCTCGCTAGCGGGGTCTCCTACAATGAGCAGTTCTTC
NA | NA | TRBJ2-7 | TRBV7-2 | CASTKSDYEQSF | TGTGCCAGCACCAAATCAGACTACGAGCAGTCCTTC
NA | NA | TRBJ1-6 | TRBV6-4 | CASSTGANSPLHF | TGTGCCAGCAGTACGGGTGCTAATTCACCCCTCCACTTT
NA | NA | TRBJ1-5 | TRBV19 | CASSISPTGNQPQHF | TGTGCCAGTAGTATAAGTCCCACAGGAAATCAGCCCCAGCATTTT
NA | NA | TRBJ1-3 | TRBV27 | CASSSLERGNTIYF | TGTGCCAGCAGTTCTCTCGAGAGGGGAAACACCATATATTTT
NA | once | TRBJ2-7 | TRBV7-9 | CSSSLNRLEQYF | TGTTCCAGCAGCTTAAACAGGCTCGAGCAGTACTTC
NA | once | TRBJ1-2 | TRBV23-1 | CASSQGGGRRANYGYTF | TGCGCCAGCAGTCAAGGGGGGGGACGCCGTGCTAACTATGGCTACACCTTC
NA | NA | TRBJ2-6 | TRBV5-6 | CASSWGVISGANVLTF | TGTGCCAGCTCCTGGGGGGTTATCTCTGGGGCCAACGTCCTGACTTTC
NA | NA | TRBJ1-4 | TRBV25-1 | CASTGAGTGTEKLFF | TGTGCCAGCACCGGCGCCGGGACGGGGACAGAAAAACTGTTTTTT
NA | NA | TRBJ2-7 | TRBV6-1 | CASSEGRGAYEQYF | TGTGCCAGCAGTGAAGGCAGGGGAGCCTACGAGCAGTACTTC
TRBD1 | few | TRBJ1-3 | TRBV7-2 | CASSSIKGQLRNTIYF | TGTGCCAGCAGCTCCATAAAGGGACAGCTTAGAAACACCATATATTTT
NA | NA | TRBJ2-7 | TRBV11-2 | CASSLAGTYEQYF | TGTGCCAGCAGCTTAGCGGGTACCTACGAGCAGTACTTC
NA | NA | TRBJ1-2 | TRBV6-5 | CASSYIETGSGYTF | TGTGCCAGCAGTTACATCGAGACGGGGAGCGGCTACACCTTC
TRBD1 | NA | TRBJ2-6 | TRBV5-1 | CASSLNFPGQGSGANVLTF | TGCGCCAGCAGCTTGAACTTTCCCGGACAGGGGTCTGGGGCCAACGTCCTGACTTTC